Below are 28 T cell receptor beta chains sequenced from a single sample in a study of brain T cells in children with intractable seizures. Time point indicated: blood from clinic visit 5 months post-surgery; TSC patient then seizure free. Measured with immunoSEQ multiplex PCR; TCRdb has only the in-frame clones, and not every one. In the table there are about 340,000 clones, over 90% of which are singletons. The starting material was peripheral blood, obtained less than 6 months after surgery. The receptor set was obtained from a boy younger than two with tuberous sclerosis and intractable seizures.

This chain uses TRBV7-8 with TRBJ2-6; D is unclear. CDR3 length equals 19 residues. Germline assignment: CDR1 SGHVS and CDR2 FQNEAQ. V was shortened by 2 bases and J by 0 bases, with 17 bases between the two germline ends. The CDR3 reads CASSLKWSSLSSGANVLTF. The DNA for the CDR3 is TGTGCCAGCAGCTTAAAGTGGTCCAGCTTAAGCTCTGGGGCCAACGTCCTGACTTTC.

The CDR3 DNA follows: TGCAGTGCTAGTGCTATCCCGGGACTAGCGGGGAAAAATGAGCAGTTCTTC. This sequence encodes CSASAIPGLAGKNEQFF. The J gene is TRBJ2-1, the V gene TRBV20-1; 13 nucleotides match TRBD2. J was trimmed by 7 bases and V by 3 bases; bases with no gene match: 12. This CDR3 spans 17 amino acids. Germline assignment: CDR1 DFQATT and CDR2 SNEGSKA (reference sequence).

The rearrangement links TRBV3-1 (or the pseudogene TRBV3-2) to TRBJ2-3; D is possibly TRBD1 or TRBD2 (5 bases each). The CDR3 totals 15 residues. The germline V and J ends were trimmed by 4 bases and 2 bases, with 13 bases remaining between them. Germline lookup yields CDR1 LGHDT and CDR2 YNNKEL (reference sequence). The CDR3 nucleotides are TGTGCCAGCAGCCGGTCCCCCGGGACCACAGATACGCAGTATTTT. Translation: CASSRSPGTTDTQYF.

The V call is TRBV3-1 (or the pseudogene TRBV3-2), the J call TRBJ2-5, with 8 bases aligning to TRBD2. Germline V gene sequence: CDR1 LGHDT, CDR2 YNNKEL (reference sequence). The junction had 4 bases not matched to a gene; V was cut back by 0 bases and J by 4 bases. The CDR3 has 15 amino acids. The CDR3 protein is CASSQETGRAETQYF. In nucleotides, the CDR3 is TGTGCCAGCAGCCAAGAGACCGGGAGGGCAGAGACCCAGTACTTC.

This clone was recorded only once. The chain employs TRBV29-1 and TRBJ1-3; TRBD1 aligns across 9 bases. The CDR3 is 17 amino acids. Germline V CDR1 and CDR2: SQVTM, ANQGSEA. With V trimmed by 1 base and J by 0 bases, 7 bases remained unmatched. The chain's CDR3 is CSVEAFTGGTSGNTIYF. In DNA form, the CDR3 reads TGCAGCGTTGAAGCATTCACAGGGGGCACCTCTGGAAACACCATATATTTT.

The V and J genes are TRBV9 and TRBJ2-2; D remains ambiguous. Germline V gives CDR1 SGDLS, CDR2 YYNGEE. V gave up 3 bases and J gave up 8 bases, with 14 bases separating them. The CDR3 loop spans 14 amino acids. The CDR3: CASSASVLGGELFF. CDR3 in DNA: TGTGCCAGCAGCGCCTCGGTCCTTGGTGGGGAGCTGTTTTTT.

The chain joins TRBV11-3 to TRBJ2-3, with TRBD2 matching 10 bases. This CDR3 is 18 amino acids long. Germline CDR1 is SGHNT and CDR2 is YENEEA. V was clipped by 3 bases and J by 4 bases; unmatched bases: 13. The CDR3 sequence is CASSFGQSLAGEADTQYF. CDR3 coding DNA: TGTGCCAGCAGCTTCGGTCAATCCCTAGCGGGAGAGGCAGATACGCAGTATTTT.

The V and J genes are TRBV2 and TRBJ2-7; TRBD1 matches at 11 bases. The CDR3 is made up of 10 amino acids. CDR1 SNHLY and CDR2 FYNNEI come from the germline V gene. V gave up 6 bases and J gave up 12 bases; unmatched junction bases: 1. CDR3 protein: CASRDRGPYF. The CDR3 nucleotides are TGTGCCAGCAGGGACAGGGGGCCGTACTTC.

CDR3 in amino acids: CASSQGRVQMGSPLHF. DNA of the CDR3: TGTGCCAGCAGTCAAGGGAGGGTACAGATGGGTTCACCCCTCCACTTT. This chain connects TRBV6-1 to TRBJ1-6; D gene uncertain. Germline lookup yields CDR1 MNHNS and CDR2 SASEGT. The CDR3 extends over 16 amino acids. V shed 5 bases and J shed 9 bases, with 20 bases lying between them.

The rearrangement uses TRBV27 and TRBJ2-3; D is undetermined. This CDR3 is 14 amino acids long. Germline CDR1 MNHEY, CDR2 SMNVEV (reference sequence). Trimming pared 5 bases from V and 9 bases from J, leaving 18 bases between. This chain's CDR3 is CASSATLGRGTQYF. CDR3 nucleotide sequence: TGTGCCAGCAGTGCGACCTTAGGCCGCGGCACGCAGTATTTT.

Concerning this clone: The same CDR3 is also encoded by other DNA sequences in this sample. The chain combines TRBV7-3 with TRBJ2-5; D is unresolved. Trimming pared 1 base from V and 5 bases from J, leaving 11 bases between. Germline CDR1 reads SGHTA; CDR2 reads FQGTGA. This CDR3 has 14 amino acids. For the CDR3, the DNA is TGTGCCAGCAGCTTAAGCGGCCCGCGGGAGACCCAGTACTTC. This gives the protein CASSLSGPRETQYF.

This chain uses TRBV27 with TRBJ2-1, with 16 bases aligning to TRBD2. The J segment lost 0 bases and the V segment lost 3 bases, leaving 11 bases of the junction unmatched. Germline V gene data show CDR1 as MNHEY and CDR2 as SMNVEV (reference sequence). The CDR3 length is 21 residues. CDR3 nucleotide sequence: TGTGCCAGCAGTTTCGTCACACCGGGACTAGCGGGGGGGAGCTCCTACAATGAGCAGTTCTTC. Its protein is CASSFVTPGLAGGSSYNEQFF.

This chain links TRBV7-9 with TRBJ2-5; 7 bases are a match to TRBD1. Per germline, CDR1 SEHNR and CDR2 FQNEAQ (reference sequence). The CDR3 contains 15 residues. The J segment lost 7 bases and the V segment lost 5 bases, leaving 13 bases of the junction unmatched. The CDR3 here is CASSAQDIGGATQYF. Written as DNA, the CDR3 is TGTGCCAGCAGCGCGCAAGATATAGGGGGCGCGACCCAGTACTTC.

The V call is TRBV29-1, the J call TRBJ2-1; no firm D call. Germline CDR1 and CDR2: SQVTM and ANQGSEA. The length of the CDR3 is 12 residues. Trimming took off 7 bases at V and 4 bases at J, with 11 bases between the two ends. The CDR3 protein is CSAGDGYNEQFF. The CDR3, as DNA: TGCAGCGCAGGAGATGGGTACAATGAGCAGTTCTTC.

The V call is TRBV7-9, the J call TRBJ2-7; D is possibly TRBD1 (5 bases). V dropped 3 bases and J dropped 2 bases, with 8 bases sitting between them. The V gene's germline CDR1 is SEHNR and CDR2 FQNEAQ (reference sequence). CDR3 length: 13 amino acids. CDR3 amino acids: CASSFDSAYEQYF. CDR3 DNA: TGTGCCAGCAGCTTTGACAGTGCCTACGAGCAGTACTTC.

CDR3 nucleotide sequence: TGTGCCAGCAGTTACCCCGGACAGCCCAGGGAGTACTTC. Translating it yields CASSYPGQPREYF. The genes are TRBV6-5 and TRBJ2-7, with D possibly TRBD1 on 6 matching bases. The CDR3 contains 13 residues. Germline CDR1 MNHEY, CDR2 SVGAGI. Between the trimmed V and J ends, which lost 2 bases and 11 bases, there was a span of 16 bases.

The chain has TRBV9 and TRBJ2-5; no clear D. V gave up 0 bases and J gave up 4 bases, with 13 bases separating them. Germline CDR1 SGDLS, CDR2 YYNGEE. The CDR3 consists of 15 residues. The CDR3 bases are TGTGCCAGCAGCGTAGATTCGGTTAGGACAGAGACCCAGTACTTC. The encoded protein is CASSVDSVRTETQYF.

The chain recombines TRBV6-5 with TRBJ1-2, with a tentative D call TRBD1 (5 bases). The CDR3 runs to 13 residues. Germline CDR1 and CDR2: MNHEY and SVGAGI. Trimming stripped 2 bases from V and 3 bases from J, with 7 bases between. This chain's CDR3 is CASSYKGDYGYTF. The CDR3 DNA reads TGTGCCAGCAGTTACAAAGGGGACTATGGCTACACCTTC.

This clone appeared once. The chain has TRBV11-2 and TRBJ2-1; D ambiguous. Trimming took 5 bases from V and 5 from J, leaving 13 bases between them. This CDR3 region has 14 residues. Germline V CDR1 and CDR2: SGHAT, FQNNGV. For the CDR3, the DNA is TGTGCCAGCAGCCAGCTAGGGCTGGACAATGAGCAGTTCTTC. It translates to CASSQLGLDNEQFF.

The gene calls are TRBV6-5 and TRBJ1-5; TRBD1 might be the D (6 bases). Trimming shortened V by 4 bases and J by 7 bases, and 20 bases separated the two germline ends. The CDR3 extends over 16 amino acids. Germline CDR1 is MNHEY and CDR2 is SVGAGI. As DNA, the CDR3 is TGTGCCAGCAGTTTGGCCCAGGACAGCCCGGGGCAGCCCCAGCATTTT. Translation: CASSLAQDSPGQPQHF.

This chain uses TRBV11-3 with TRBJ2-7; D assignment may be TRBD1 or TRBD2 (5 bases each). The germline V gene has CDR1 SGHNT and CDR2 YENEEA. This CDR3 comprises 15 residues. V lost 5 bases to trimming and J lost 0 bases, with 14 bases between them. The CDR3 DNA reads TGTGCCAGCAGCGCACCGGGACCGAGCTCCTACGAGCAGTACTTC. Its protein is CASSAPGPSSYEQYF.

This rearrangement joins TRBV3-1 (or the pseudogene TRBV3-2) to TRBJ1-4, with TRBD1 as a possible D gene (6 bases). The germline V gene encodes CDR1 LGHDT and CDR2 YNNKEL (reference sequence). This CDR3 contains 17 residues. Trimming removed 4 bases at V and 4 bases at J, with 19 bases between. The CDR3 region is CASSPPPRDTINEKLFF. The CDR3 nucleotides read TGTGCCAGCAGCCCACCTCCCCGGGACACGATTAATGAAAAACTGTTTTTT.

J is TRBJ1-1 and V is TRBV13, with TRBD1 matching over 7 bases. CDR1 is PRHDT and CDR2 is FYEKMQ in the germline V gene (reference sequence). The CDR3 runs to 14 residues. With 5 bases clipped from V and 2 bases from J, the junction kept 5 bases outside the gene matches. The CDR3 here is CASSLGTENTEAFF. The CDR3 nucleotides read TGTGCCAGCAGCCTCGGGACAGAAAACACTGAAGCTTTCTTT.

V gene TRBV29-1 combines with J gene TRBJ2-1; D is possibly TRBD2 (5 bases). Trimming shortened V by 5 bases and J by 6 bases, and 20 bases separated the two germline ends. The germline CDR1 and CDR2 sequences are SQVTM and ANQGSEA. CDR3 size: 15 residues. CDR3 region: CSVHLAMEVGNEQFF. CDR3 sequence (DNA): TGCAGCGTTCATTTAGCTATGGAGGTCGGCAATGAGCAGTTCTTC.

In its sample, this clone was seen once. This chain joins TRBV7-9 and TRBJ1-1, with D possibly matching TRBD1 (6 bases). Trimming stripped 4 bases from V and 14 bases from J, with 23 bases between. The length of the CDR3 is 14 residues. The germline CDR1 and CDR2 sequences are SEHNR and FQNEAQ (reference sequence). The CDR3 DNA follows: TGTGCCAGCAGCTCCTCCCCTACGTTGGGGGGCGGATTCTTT. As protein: CASSSSPTLGGGFF.

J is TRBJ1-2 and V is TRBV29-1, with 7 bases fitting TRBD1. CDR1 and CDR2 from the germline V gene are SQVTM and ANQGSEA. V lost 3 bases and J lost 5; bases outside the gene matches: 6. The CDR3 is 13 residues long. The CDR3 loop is CSVDKQGIYGYTF. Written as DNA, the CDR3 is TGCAGCGTTGACAAACAGGGGATTTATGGCTACACCTTC.

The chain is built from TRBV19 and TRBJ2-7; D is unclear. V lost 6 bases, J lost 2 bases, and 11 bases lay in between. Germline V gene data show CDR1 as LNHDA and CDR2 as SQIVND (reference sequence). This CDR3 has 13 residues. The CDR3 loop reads CASSTSPTYEQYF. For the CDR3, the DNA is TGTGCCAGTAGCACCTCTCCGACCTACGAGCAGTACTTC. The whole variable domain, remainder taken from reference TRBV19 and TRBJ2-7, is DGGITQSPKYLFRKEGQNVTLSCEQNLNHDAMYWYRQDPGQGLRLIYYSQIVNDFQKGDIAEGYSVSREKKESFPLTVTSAQKNPTAFYLCASSTSPTYEQYFGPGTRLTVT.

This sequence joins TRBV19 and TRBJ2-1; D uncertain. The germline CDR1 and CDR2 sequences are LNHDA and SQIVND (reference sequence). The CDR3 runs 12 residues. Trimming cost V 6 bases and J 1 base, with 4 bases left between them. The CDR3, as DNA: TGTGCCAGTAGGACTTCCTACAATGAGCAGTTCTTC. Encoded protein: CASRTSYNEQFF.